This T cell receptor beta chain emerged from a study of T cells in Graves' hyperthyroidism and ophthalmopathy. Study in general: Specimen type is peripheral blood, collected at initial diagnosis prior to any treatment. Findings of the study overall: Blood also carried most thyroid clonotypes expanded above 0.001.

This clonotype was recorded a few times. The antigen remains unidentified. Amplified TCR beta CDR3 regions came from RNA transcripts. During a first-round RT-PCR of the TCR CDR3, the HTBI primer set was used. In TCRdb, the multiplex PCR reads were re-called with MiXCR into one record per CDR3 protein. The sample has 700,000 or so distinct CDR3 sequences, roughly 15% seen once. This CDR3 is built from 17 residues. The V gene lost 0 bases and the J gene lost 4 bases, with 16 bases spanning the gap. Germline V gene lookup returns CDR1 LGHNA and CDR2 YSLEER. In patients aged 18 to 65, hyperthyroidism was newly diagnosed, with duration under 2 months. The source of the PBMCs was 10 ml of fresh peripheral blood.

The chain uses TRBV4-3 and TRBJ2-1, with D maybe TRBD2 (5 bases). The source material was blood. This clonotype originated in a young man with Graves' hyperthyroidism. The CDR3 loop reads CASSQDLYSVSYNEQFF. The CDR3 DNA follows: TGCGCCAGCAGCCAAGATCTTTATAGCGTATCGTACAATGAGCAGTTCTTC.